These T cell receptor beta chains were read from a single sample in a study of CD8+ T cells in alopecia areata. Assay used: immunoSEQ multiplex PCR; TCRdb lists only in-frame clones, some missing. The table includes 100,000 to 150,000 clones, approximately 49% detected once. The material sequenced was CD8+ T cells sorted from blood, taken at week 0. The receptors originated from a human donor with alopecia areata. Both conserved end residues are part of each CDR3. A D gene is named only where the DNA matches it firmly. Size values are once, few and many counts, or a class for expanded clones, and some rows have none.

d_gene: TRBD2; v_gene: TRBV29-1; abundance: .; j_gene: TRBJ2-1; CDR3aa: CSVQLRAGGRNYNEQFF; CDR3nt: TGCAGCGTCCAATTGAGAGCGGGGGGCCGAAACTACAATGAGCAGTTCTTC
d_gene: .; v_gene: TRBV27; abundance: few; j_gene: TRBJ1-1; CDR3aa: CASSYLDGDTEAFF; CDR3nt: TGTGCCAGCAGTTACCTGGACGGAGACACTGAAGCTTTCTTT
d_gene: .; v_gene: TRBV10-3; abundance: few; j_gene: TRBJ2-1; CDR3aa: CAISESGEPYNEQFF; CDR3nt: TGTGCCATCAGTGAGTCCGGAGAGCCCTACAATGAGCAGTTCTTC
d_gene: .; v_gene: TRBV9; abundance: few; j_gene: TRBJ1-5; CDR3aa: CASSVEGDQPQHF; CDR3nt: TGTGCCAGCAGCGTAGAGGGGGACCAGCCCCAGCATTTT
d_gene: .; v_gene: TRBV10-3; abundance: few; j_gene: TRBJ1-1; CDR3aa: CAIARGAGTEAFF; CDR3nt: TGTGCCATCGCGAGGGGCGCGGGCACTGAAGCTTTCTTT
d_gene: .; v_gene: TRBV7-9; abundance: .; j_gene: TRBJ1-2; CDR3aa: CASSFSGTIYGYTF; CDR3nt: TGTGCCAGCAGCTTTTCCGGGACGATCTATGGCTACACCTTC
d_gene: .; v_gene: TRBV19; abundance: few; j_gene: TRBJ1-2; CDR3aa: CASGGGVNYGYTF; CDR3nt: TGTGCCAGTGGCGGTGGAGTTAACTATGGCTACACCTTC
d_gene: .; v_gene: TRBV9; abundance: .; j_gene: TRBJ1-2; CDR3aa: CASSVRGGSYGYTF; CDR3nt: TGTGCCAGCAGCGTTAGGGGGGGTAGCTATGGCTACACCTTC
d_gene: .; v_gene: TRBV19; abundance: .; j_gene: TRBJ1-1; CDR3aa: CASSIGGNTEAFF; CDR3nt: TGTGCCAGTAGTATAGGGGGGAACACTGAAGCTTTCTTT
d_gene: .; v_gene: TRBV5-4; abundance: .; j_gene: TRBJ2-5; CDR3aa: CASSLDRTPTQETQYF; CDR3nt: TGTGCCAGCAGCTTGGACAGGACTCCAACCCAAGAGACCCAGTACTTC
d_gene: .; v_gene: TRBV13; abundance: once; j_gene: TRBJ2-1; CDR3aa: CASRGNYNEQFF; CDR3nt: TGTGCCAGCAGGGGGAACTACAATGAGCAGTTCTTC
d_gene: .; v_gene: TRBV19; abundance: .; j_gene: TRBJ2-1; CDR3aa: CASSIVEGLVREQFF; CDR3nt: TGTGCCAGTAGTATAGTAGAGGGACTGGTACGGGAGCAGTTCTTC
d_gene: .; v_gene: TRBV7-9; abundance: few; j_gene: TRBJ2-2; CDR3aa: CASSPPAGELFF; CDR3nt: TGTGCCAGCAGCCCCCCGGCCGGGGAGCTGTTTTTT
d_gene: .; v_gene: TRBV29-1; abundance: .; j_gene: TRBJ2-1; CDR3aa: CSVDPTVGVNEQFF; CDR3nt: TGCAGCGTTGATCCGACGGTGGGGGTCAATGAGCAGTTCTTC
d_gene: .; v_gene: TRBV19; abundance: few; j_gene: TRBJ2-7; CDR3aa: CASRSRDSSYEQYF; CDR3nt: TGTGCCAGTAGATCGCGGGACAGCTCCTACGAGCAGTACTTC
d_gene: TRBD1; v_gene: TRBV29-1; abundance: .; j_gene: TRBJ2-5; CDR3aa: CSVADRAETQYF; CDR3nt: TGCAGCGTTGCGGACAGGGCAGAGACCCAGTACTTC
d_gene: TRBD2; v_gene: TRBV5-6; abundance: .; j_gene: TRBJ2-5; CDR3aa: CASSQKSGGTRETQYF; CDR3nt: TGTGCCAGCAGCCAGAAGAGCGGGGGGACCCGGGAGACCCAGTACTTC
d_gene: .; v_gene: TRBV2; abundance: few; j_gene: TRBJ1-3; CDR3aa: CASSRESGNTIYF; CDR3nt: TGTGCCAGCAGCCGGGAGTCTGGAAACACCATATATTTT
d_gene: TRBD1; v_gene: TRBV4-3; abundance: .; j_gene: TRBJ2-5; CDR3aa: CASSRLTGGGETQYF; CDR3nt: TGCGCCAGCAGCCGCCTGACAGGGGGCGGGGAGACCCAGTACTTC
d_gene: .; v_gene: TRBV5-6; abundance: .; j_gene: TRBJ1-2; CDR3aa: CASSLATGVANYGYTF; CDR3nt: TGTGCCAGCAGCTTGGCTACGGGAGTCGCTAACTATGGCTACACCTTC
d_gene: .; v_gene: TRBV29-1; abundance: once; j_gene: TRBJ1-2; CDR3aa: CSVVGTQQEPYGYTF; CDR3nt: TGCAGCGTTGTTGGGACACAGCAGGAGCCCTATGGCTACACCTTC
d_gene: .; v_gene: TRBV27; abundance: .; j_gene: TRBJ1-2; CDR3aa: CASSSTLTATNYGYTF; CDR3nt: TGTGCCAGCAGTTCGACACTGACAGCCACTAACTATGGCTACACCTTC
d_gene: TRBD1; v_gene: TRBV19; abundance: .; j_gene: TRBJ1-1; CDR3aa: CASSMSSGGNTEAFF; CDR3nt: TGTGCCAGTAGTATGAGTTCAGGGGGGAACACTGAAGCTTTCTTT
d_gene: TRBD2; v_gene: TRBV29-1; abundance: .; j_gene: TRBJ2-5; CDR3aa: CSVEELSGGVSETQYF; CDR3nt: TGCAGCGTTGAAGAATTGAGCGGGGGGGTCTCAGAGACCCAGTACTTC
d_gene: .; v_gene: TRBV7-9; abundance: .; j_gene: TRBJ1-6; CDR3aa: CASSPPPGNSPLHF; CDR3nt: TGTGCCAGCAGCCCGCCGCCAGGGAATTCACCCCTCCACTTT
d_gene: TRBD1; v_gene: TRBV14; abundance: few; j_gene: TRBJ1-1; CDR3aa: CASSHQRGTGGAGNTEAFF; CDR3nt: TGTGCCAGCAGCCATCAGAGGGGGACAGGGGGCGCGGGGAACACTGAAGCTTTCTTT
d_gene: .; v_gene: TRBV5-1; abundance: .; j_gene: TRBJ2-3; CDR3aa: CASSLDGSTDTQYF; CDR3nt: TGCGCCAGCAGCTTGGACGGATCCACAGATACGCAGTATTTT
d_gene: TRBD1; v_gene: TRBV19; abundance: few; j_gene: TRBJ1-1; CDR3aa: CASSGDRVEAFF; CDR3nt: TGTGCCAGTAGTGGAGACAGGGTAGAAGCTTTCTTT
d_gene: TRBD1; v_gene: TRBV30; abundance: .; j_gene: TRBJ2-7; CDR3aa: CASGQGTYEQYF; CDR3nt: TGTGCCTCGGGACAGGGGACCTACGAGCAGTACTTC
d_gene: .; v_gene: TRBV5-1; abundance: .; j_gene: TRBJ2-5; CDR3aa: CASSLRGETWETQYF; CDR3nt: TGCGCCAGCAGCTTGAGGGGCGAAACCTGGGAGACCCAGTACTTC
d_gene: .; v_gene: TRBV12-5; abundance: few; j_gene: TRBJ2-3; CDR3aa: CASGLISITDTQYF; CDR3nt: TGTGCTAGTGGTTTGATCAGTATCACAGATACGCAGTATTTT
d_gene: .; v_gene: TRBV5-4; abundance: .; j_gene: TRBJ1-1; CDR3aa: CASSLDLGEAFF; CDR3nt: TGTGCCAGCAGCTTGGATCTCGGTGAAGCTTTCTTT
d_gene: TRBD1; v_gene: TRBV29-1; abundance: once; j_gene: TRBJ1-2; CDR3aa: CSVVVGGRYGYTF; CDR3nt: TGCAGCGTTGTTGTAGGGGGCAGGTATGGCTACACCTTC
d_gene: TRBD2; v_gene: TRBV30; abundance: .; j_gene: TRBJ2-1; CDR3aa: CAWSGLAGEQFF; CDR3nt: TGTGCCTGGAGTGGGTTAGCGGGGGAGCAGTTCTTC
d_gene: .; v_gene: TRBV6-1; abundance: .; j_gene: TRBJ1-1; CDR3aa: CASGRETEAFF; CDR3nt: TGTGCCAGCGGACGAGAAACTGAAGCTTTCTTT
d_gene: TRBD1; v_gene: TRBV9; abundance: .; j_gene: TRBJ2-1; CDR3aa: CASSADRGSYNEQFF; CDR3nt: TGTGCCAGCAGCGCTGACAGGGGGTCCTACAATGAGCAGTTCTTC
d_gene: TRBD1; v_gene: TRBV6-5; abundance: .; j_gene: TRBJ2-7; CDR3aa: CASGQGLGEQYF; CDR3nt: TGTGCCAGCGGACAGGGGTTGGGGGAGCAGTACTTC
d_gene: .; v_gene: TRBV29-1; abundance: .; j_gene: TRBJ2-1; CDR3aa: CSVRRNNEQFF; CDR3nt: TGCAGCGTCCGACGTAATAATGAGCAGTTCTTC
d_gene: .; v_gene: TRBV30; abundance: once; j_gene: TRBJ1-1; CDR3aa: CAWGLGGDTEAFF; CDR3nt: TGTGCCTGGGGACTGGGCGGAGACACTGAAGCTTTCTTT
d_gene: TRBD1; v_gene: TRBV27; abundance: .; j_gene: TRBJ2-3; CDR3aa: CASSLIPGGQGDTQYF; CDR3nt: TGTGCCAGCAGTTTGATTCCAGGGGGCCAGGGAGATACGCAGTATTTT
d_gene: .; v_gene: TRBV25-1; abundance: few; j_gene: TRBJ2-6; CDR3aa: CASQGTGANVLTF; CDR3nt: TGTGCCAGTCAGGGGACTGGGGCCAACGTCCTGACTTTC
d_gene: .; v_gene: TRBV13; abundance: .; j_gene: TRBJ2-7; CDR3aa: CASSLDASAGREQYF; CDR3nt: TGTGCCAGCAGCTTAGACGCTAGCGCCGGTCGCGAGCAGTACTTC
d_gene: TRBD1; v_gene: TRBV2; abundance: .; j_gene: TRBJ1-2; CDR3aa: CASSEARVQGVGYTF; CDR3nt: TGTGCCAGCAGTGAAGCCCGGGTACAGGGGGTTGGCTACACCTTC
d_gene: .; v_gene: TRBV30; abundance: few; j_gene: TRBJ2-7; CDR3aa: CAWNADSPYEQYF; CDR3nt: TGTGCCTGGAACGCGGACAGTCCCTACGAGCAGTACTTC
d_gene: .; v_gene: TRBV13; abundance: few; j_gene: TRBJ1-1; CDR3aa: CASGANTEAFF; CDR3nt: TGTGCCAGCGGGGCCAACACTGAAGCTTTCTTT
d_gene: .; v_gene: TRBV14; abundance: few; j_gene: TRBJ2-1; CDR3aa: CASSQVWQGLEQFF; CDR3nt: TGTGCCAGCAGCCAGGTGTGGCAGGGACTTGAGCAGTTCTTC
d_gene: .; v_gene: TRBV5-1; abundance: .; j_gene: TRBJ2-5; CDR3aa: CASSLAWTAQETQYF; CDR3nt: TGCGCCAGCAGCTTGGCCTGGACGGCACAAGAGACCCAGTACTTC
d_gene: .; v_gene: TRBV9; abundance: .; j_gene: TRBJ2-7; CDR3aa: CASSTSRDPEPLEQYF; CDR3nt: TGTGCCAGCAGCACAAGCCGGGACCCTGAACCGCTCGAGCAGTACTTC
d_gene: .; v_gene: TRBV4-1; abundance: .; j_gene: TRBJ2-5; CDR3aa: CASSQDLRETQYF; CDR3nt: TGCGCCAGCAGCCAAGATTTGAGGGAGACCCAGTACTTC
d_gene: TRBD1; v_gene: TRBV6-1; abundance: .; j_gene: TRBJ1-1; CDR3aa: CASSEIRGHDTEAFF; CDR3nt: TGTGCCAGCAGTGAAATCAGGGGGCATGATACTGAAGCTTTCTTT
d_gene: TRBD2; v_gene: TRBV19; abundance: few; j_gene: TRBJ2-3; CDR3aa: CASSIGTSVGDTQYF; CDR3nt: TGTGCCAGTAGTATAGGGACTAGCGTCGGAGATACGCAGTATTTT
d_gene: TRBD1; v_gene: TRBV5-1; abundance: .; j_gene: TRBJ2-7; CDR3aa: CASSLGWSGGRDEQYF; CDR3nt: TGCGCCAGCAGCTTGGGATGGTCAGGGGGCAGAGACGAGCAGTACTTC
d_gene: .; v_gene: TRBV2; abundance: .; j_gene: TRBJ2-7; CDR3aa: CASSDGISYEQYF; CDR3nt: TGTGCCAGCAGTGATGGGATCTCCTACGAGCAGTACTTC
d_gene: TRBD1; v_gene: TRBV4-1; abundance: .; j_gene: TRBJ1-6; CDR3aa: CASSQEKGQGDSPLHF; CDR3nt: TGCGCCAGCAGCCAAGAGAAAGGACAGGGGGATTCACCCCTCCACTTT
d_gene: .; v_gene: TRBV11-1; abundance: .; j_gene: TRBJ2-5; CDR3aa: CASSPDRQETQYF; CDR3nt: TGTGCCAGCAGCCCGGACAGACAAGAGACCCAGTACTTC
d_gene: .; v_gene: TRBV4-3; abundance: .; j_gene: TRBJ1-6; CDR3aa: CASSQGGSSPLHF; CDR3nt: TGCGCCAGCAGCCAAGGCGGCAGCTCACCCCTCCACTTT
d_gene: .; v_gene: TRBV29-1; abundance: .; j_gene: TRBJ1-5; CDR3aa: CSATLMGFNQPQHF; CDR3nt: TGCAGCGCAACCCTAATGGGCTTCAATCAGCCCCAGCATTTT
d_gene: .; v_gene: TRBV29-1; abundance: .; j_gene: TRBJ1-2; CDR3aa: CSVVDVKNYGYTF; CDR3nt: TGCAGCGTTGTAGACGTCAAGAACTATGGCTACACCTTC
d_gene: .; v_gene: TRBV29-1; abundance: .; j_gene: TRBJ2-2; CDR3aa: CSVTEINTGELFF; CDR3nt: TGCAGCGTTACAGAGATAAACACCGGGGAGCTGTTTTTT